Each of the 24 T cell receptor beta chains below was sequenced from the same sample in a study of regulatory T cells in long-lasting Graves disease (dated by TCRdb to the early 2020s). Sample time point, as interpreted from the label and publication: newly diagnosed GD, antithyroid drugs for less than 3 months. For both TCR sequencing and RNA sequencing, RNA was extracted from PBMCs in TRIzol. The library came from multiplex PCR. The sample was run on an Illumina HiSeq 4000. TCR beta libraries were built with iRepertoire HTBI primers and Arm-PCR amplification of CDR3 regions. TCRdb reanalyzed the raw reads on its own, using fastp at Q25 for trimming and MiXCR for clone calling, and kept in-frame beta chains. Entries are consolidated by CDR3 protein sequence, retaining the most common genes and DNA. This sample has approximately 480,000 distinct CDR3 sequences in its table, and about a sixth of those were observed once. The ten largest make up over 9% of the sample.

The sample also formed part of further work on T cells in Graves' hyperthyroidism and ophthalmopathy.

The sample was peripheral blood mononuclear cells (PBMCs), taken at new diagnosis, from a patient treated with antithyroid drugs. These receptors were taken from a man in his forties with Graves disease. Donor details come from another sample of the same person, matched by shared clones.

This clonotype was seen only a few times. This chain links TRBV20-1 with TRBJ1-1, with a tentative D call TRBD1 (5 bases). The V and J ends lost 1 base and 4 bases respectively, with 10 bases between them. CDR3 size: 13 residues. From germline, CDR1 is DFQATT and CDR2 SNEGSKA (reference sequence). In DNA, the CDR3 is TGCAGTGCTAGAGTTCCAGGGACCACTGAAGCTTTCTTT. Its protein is CSARVPGTTEAFF.

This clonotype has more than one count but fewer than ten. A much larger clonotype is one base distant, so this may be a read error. CDR3 bases: TGTGCCAGCAGTTCAATTGGGGGGGCCGGTGCGTCGAACACTGAAGCTTTCTTT. It specifies CASSSIGGAGASNTEAFF. J is TRBJ1-1 and V is TRBV28; D is perhaps TRBD1 (6 bases). Germline V lookup: CDR1 MDHEN, CDR2 SYDVKM. V lost 4 bases and J lost 1, with 22 bases in between. The CDR3 is made up of 18 amino acids.

CDR3 residues: CASRTRDRGRTEAFF. For the CDR3, the DNA is TGTGCCAGCAGAACCAGGGACAGGGGTCGAACTGAAGCTTTCTTT. The chain combines TRBV2 with TRBJ1-1; TRBD1 agrees at 10 bases. The CDR3 sequence is 15 residues long. Per the germline V gene, CDR1 is SNHLY and CDR2 is FYNNEI. J gave up 5 bases and V 6 bases, and 9 bases lay outside the gene matches.

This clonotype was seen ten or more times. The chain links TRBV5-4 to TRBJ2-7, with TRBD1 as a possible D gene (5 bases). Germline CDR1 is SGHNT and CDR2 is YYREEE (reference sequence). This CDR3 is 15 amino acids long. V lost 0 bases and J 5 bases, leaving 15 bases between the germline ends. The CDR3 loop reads CASSLAMPQGNEQYF. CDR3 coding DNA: TGTGCCAGCAGCTTGGCTATGCCGCAGGGCAACGAGCAGTACTTC.

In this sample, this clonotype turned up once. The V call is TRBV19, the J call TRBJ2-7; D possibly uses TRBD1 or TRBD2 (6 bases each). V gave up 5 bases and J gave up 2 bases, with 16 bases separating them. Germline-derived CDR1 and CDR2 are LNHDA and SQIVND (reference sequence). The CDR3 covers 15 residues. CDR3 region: CASSPRRGNTYEQYF. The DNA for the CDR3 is TGTGCCAGTAGTCCGAGGAGGGGGAACACCTACGAGCAGTACTTC.

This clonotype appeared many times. The chain's CDR3 is CASSLRPPPNSEQYF. Written as DNA, the CDR3 is TGTGCCAGCAGTTTGCGCCCGCCGCCGAATAGCGAGCAGTACTTC. V usage is TRBV28 and J usage is TRBJ2-7; D unclear. In germline, CDR1 is MDHEN, CDR2 SYDVKM. The CDR3 contains 15 residues. V was trimmed by 3 bases and J by 6 bases, leaving 18 bases between them.

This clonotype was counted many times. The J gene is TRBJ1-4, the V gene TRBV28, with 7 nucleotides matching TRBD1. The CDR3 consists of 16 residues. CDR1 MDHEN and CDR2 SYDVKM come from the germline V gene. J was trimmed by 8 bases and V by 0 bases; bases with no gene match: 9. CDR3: CASSLWARQGSEKLFF. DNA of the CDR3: TGTGCCAGCAGTTTATGGGCCCGACAGGGTTCGGAAAAACTGTTTTTT. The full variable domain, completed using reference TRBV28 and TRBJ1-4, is DVKVTQSSRYLVKRTGEKVFLECVQDMDHENMFWYRQDPGLGLRLIYFSYDVKMKEKGDIPEGYSVSREKKERFSLILESASTNQTSMYLCASSLWARQGSEKLFFGSGTQLSVL.

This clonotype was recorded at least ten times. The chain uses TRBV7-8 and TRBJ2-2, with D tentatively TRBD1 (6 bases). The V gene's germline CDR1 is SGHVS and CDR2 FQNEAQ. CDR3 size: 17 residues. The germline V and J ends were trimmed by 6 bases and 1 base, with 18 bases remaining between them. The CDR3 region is CASSYPWGQVNTGELFF. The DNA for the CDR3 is TGTGCCAGCAGTTACCCCTGGGGGCAGGTGAACACCGGGGAGCTGTTTTTT. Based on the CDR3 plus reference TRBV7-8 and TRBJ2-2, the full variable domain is GAGVSQSPRYKVAKRGQDVALRCDPISGHVSLFWYQQALGQGPEFLTYFQNEAQLDKSGLPSDRFFAERPEGSVSTLKIQRTQQEDSAVYLCASSYPWGQVNTGELFFGEGSRLTVL.

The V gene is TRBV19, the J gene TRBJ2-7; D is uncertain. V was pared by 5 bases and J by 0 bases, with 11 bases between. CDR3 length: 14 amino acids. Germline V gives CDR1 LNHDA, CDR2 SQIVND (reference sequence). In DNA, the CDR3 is TGTGCCAGTAGTCCCGCTACGGTCTCCTACGAGCAGTACTTC. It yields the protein CASSPATVSYEQYF.

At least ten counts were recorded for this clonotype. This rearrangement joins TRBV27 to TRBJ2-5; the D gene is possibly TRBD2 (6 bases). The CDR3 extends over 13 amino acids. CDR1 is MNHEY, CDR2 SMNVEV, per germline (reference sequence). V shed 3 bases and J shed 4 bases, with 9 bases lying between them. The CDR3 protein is CASSFLAAETQYF. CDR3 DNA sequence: TGTGCCAGCAGTTTCTTAGCGGCAGAGACCCAGTACTTC.

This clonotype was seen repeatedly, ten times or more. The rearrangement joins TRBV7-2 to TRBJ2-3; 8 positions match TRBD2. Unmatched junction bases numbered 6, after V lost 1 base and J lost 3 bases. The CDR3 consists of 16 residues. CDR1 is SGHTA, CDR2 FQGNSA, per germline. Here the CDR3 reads CASSLVGTRKTDTQYF. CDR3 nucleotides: TGTGCCAGCAGCTTAGTGGGGACTAGGAAGACAGATACGCAGTATTTT.

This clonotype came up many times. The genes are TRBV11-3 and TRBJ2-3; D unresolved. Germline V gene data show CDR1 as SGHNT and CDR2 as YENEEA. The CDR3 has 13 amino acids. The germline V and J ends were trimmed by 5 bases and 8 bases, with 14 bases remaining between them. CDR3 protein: CASSLGHMTTQYF. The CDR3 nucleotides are TGTGCCAGCAGCCTCGGGCACATGACTACGCAGTATTTT.

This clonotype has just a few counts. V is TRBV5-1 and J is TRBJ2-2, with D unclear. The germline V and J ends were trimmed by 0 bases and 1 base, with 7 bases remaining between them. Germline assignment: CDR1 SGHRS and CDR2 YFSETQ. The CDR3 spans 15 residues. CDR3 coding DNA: TGCGCCAGCAGCTTGGCCAGTTGGAACACCGGGGAGCTGTTTTTT. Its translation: CASSLASWNTGELFF.

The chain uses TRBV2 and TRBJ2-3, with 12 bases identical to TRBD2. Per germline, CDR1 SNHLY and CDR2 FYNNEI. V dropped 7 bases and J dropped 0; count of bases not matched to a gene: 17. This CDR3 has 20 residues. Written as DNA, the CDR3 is TGTGCCAGCATCCCTAGAGGCGTACTAGCGGGAGGAACAAGCACAGATACGCAGTATTTT. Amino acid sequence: CASIPRGVLAGGTSTDTQYF.

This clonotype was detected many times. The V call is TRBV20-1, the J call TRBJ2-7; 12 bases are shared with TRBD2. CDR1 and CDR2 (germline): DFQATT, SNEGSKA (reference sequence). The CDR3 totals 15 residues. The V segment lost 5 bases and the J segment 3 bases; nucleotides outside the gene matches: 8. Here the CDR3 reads CSAPHRTSGIYEQYF. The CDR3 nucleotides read TGCAGTGCTCCCCATAGGACTAGCGGGATCTACGAGCAGTACTTC.

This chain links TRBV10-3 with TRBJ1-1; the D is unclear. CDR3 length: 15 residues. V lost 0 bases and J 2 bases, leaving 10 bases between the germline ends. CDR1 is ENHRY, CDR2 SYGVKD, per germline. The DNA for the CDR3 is TGTGCCATCAGTGAGTCAGGAGTACTTAACACTGAAGCTTTCTTT. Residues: CAISESGVLNTEAFF.

CDR3 loop: CASSIAGNIKAFF. CDR3 nucleotide sequence: TGTGCCAGCAGTATTGCCGGGAACATCAAAGCTTTCTTT. The gene calls are TRBV27 and TRBJ1-1; D not certain. Deletions cut 5 bases from V and 9 bases from J, with 16 bases between. Germline V lookup: CDR1 MNHEY, CDR2 SMNVEV (reference sequence). The CDR3 is made up of 13 amino acids.

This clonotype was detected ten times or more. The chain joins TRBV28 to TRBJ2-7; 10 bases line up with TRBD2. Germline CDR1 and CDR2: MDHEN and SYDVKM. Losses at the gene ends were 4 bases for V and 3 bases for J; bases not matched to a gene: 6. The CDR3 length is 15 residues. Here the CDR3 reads CASSSPTSGYYEQYF. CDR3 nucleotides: TGTGCCAGCAGTTCTCCGACTAGCGGGTACTACGAGCAGTACTTC.

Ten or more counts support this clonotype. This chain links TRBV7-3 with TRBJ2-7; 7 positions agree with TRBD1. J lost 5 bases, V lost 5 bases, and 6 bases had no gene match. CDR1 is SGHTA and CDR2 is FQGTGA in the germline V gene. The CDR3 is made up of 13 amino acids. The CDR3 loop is CASSMTGKHEQYF. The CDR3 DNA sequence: TGTGCCAGCAGCATGACAGGGAAGCACGAGCAGTACTTC.

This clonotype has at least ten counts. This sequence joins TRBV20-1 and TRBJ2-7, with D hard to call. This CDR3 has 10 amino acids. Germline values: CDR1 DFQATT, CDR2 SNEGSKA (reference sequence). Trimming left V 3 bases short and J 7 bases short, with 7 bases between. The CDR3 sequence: CSASRVEQYF. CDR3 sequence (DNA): TGCAGTGCTAGTAGGGTGGAGCAGTACTTC.

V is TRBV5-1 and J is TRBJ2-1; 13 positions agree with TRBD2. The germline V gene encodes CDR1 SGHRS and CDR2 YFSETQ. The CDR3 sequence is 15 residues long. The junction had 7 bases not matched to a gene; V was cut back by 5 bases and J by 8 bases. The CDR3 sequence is CASRSLAGGPHEQFF. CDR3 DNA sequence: TGCGCCAGCAGGTCACTAGCGGGAGGGCCCCATGAGCAGTTCTTC.

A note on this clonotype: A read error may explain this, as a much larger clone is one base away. The CDR3 spells CAWSITSIFEQCF. The CDR3 DNA sequence: TGTGCCTGGAGTATAACTAGCATCTTCGAGCAGTGCTTC. The J gene is TRBJ2-7, the V gene TRBV30; D might be TRBD2 (6 bases). The CDR3 contains 13 residues. CDR1 is GTSNPN and CDR2 is SVGIG in the germline V gene (reference sequence).

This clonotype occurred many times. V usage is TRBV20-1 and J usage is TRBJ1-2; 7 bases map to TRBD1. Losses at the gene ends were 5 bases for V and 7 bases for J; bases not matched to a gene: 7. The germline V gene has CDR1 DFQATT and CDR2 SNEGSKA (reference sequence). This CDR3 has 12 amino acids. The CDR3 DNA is TGCAGTGCTGCAGGGGGAATGTTTGGCTACACCTTC. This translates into CSAAGGMFGYTF.

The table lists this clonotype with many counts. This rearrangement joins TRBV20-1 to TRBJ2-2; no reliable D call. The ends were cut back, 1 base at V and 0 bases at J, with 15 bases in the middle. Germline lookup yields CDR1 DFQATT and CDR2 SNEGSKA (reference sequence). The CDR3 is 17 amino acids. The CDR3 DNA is TGCAGTGCTAGAGGCGGTTTGGGTAGAACGAACACCGGGGAGCTGTTTTTT. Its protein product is CSARGGLGRTNTGELFF.